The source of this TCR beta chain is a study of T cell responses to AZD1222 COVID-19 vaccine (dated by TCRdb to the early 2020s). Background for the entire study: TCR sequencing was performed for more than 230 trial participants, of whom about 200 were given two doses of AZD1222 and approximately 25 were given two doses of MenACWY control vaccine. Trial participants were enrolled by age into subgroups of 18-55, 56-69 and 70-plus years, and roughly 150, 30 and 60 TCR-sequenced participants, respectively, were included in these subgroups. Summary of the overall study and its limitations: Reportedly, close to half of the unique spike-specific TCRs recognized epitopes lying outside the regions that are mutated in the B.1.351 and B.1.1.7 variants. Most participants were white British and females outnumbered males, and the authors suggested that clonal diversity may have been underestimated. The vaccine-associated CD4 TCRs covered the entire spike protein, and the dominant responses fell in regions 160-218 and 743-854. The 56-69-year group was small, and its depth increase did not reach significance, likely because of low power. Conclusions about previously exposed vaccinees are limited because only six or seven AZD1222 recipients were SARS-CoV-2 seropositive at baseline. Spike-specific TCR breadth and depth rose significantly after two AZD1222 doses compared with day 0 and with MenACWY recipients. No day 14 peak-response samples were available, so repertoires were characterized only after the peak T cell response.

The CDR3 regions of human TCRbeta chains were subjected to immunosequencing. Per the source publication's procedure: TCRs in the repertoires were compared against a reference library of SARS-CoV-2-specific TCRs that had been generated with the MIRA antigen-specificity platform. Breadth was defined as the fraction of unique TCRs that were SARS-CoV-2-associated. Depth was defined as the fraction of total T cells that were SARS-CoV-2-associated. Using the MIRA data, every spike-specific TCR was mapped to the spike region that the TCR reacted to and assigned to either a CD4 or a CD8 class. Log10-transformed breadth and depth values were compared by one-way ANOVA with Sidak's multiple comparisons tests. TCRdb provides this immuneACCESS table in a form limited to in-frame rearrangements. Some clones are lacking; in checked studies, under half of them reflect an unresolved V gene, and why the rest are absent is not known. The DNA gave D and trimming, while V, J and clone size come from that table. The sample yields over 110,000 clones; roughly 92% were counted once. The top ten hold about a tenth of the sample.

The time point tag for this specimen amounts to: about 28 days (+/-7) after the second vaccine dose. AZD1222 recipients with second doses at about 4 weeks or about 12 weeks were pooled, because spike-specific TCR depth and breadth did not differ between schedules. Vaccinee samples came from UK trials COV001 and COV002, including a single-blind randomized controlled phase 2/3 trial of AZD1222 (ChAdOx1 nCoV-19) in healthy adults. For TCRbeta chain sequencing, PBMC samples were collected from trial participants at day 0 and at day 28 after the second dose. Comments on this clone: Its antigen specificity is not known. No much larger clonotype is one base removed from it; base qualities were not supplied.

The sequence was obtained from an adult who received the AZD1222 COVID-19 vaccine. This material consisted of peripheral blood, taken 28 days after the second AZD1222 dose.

The CDR3 protein: CASSPLPVVSYTF. The DNA sequence reads TGTGCCAGCAGTCCTCTTCCAGTGGTGAGCTACACCTTC. The chain was built from TRBV27 and TRBJ1-2; no confident D gene assignment can be made. The germline V gene (reference sequence) gives CDR1 as MNHEY and CDR2 as SMNVEV. V gives up 5 bases and J gives up 9 bases, and the segment between their germline ends measures 16 bases. Including the terminal cysteine and phenylalanine, the CDR3 comprises 13 residues. The retained sequence is limited to the CDR3, 39 bases, with the frame set at the first base.